A selection of T cell receptor beta chains follows, all from one sample in a study of beta chain features in type 1 diabetes. Generated by immunoSEQ multiplex PCR, the TCRdb table keeps only in-frame clones and is missing some. The sample holds some 300,000 clones, 8% seen once. The sequenced sample was central memory CD4+ T cells from blood. The receptors here all came from a woman aged 18-30 years in good health. Each CDR3 is given with its conserved first and last residue. The D gene is left open where the match is weak. Expanded clones get a size class; other rows say once, few or many, or leave the size out.

>NA|NA|TRBJ2-7|TRBV7-6
TGTGCCAGCAGCTTAAATGGGGGTTACGAGCAGTACTTC
CASSLNGGYEQYF
>NA|NA|TRBJ1-4|TRBV20-1
TGCAGTGCTAGGGATCGGGAAAAACTGTTTTTT
CSARDREKLFF
>NA|TRBD2|TRBJ2-1|TRBV30
TGTGCCAGTAGTCAAAGCGGGAGGGCGTACAATGAGCAGTTCTTC
CASSQSGRAYNEQFF
>many|NA|TRBJ1-4|TRBV7-9
TGTGCCAGCAGCTTAGGGGGAGTGGATGAAAAACTGTTTTTT
CASSLGGVDEKLFF
>few|TRBD1|TRBJ1-2|TRBV18
TGTGCCAGCTCATCTATTGGACAGGACTATGGCTACACCTTC
CASSSIGQDYGYTF
>few|NA|TRBJ2-5|TRBV5-6
TGTGCCAGCAGCCCTTCCGCCGGGGCCGGGGGGACCCAGTACTTC
CASSPSAGAGGTQYF
>few|NA|TRBJ2-5|TRBV4-3
TGCGCCAGCAGCCAAGACTGGCGAGAGACCCAGTACTTC
CASSQDWRETQYF
>NA|TRBD1|TRBJ1-2|TRBV2
TGTGCCAGCAGCCCAAGACAGGGGCTTAGTGGCTACACCTTC
CASSPRQGLSGYTF
>few|NA|TRBJ2-2|TRBV6-4
TGTGCCAGCAGAGGACCGAACACCGGGGAGCTGTTTTTT
CASRGPNTGELFF
>few|NA|TRBJ1-4|TRBV19
TGTGCCAGTAGTATTGAGACCGAAAAACTGTTTTTT
CASSIETEKLFF
>NA|NA|TRBJ1-2|TRBV11-3
TGTGCCAGCAGCCTTGTACCCTGGAGTGGCTACACCTTC
CASSLVPWSGYTF
>NA|NA|TRBJ1-2|TRBV28
TGTGCCAGCACCACTGGGGGGCCGGGAGGCTACACCTTC
CASTTGGPGGYTF
>NA|TRBD1|TRBJ1-2|TRBV12-5
TGTGCTAGTGGTTTTGACAGGGGCTTTGGGGGCTACACCTTC
CASGFDRGFGGYTF
>NA|NA|TRBJ1-5|TRBV2
TGTGCCAGCGTTGAGGGGGACAATCAGCCCCAGCATTTT
CASVEGDNQPQHF
>many|TRBD2|TRBJ2-1|TRBV5-1
TGCGCCAGCAGCTTCGGCGGGAGGGGAAACAATGAGCAGTTCTTC
CASSFGGRGNNEQFF
>few|NA|TRBJ2-1|TRBV7-3
TGTGCCAGCAGTCGACAGAGCAGCTCCTACAATGAGCAGTTCTTC
CASSRQSSSYNEQFF
>few|TRBD1|TRBJ2-5|TRBV7-3
TGTGCCAGCAGCTTATCAGGGGGTTACGAGACCCAGTACTTC
CASSLSGGYETQYF
>NA|TRBD1|TRBJ2-1|TRBV5-1
TGCGCCAGCAGCTTAAGACCGGCAGGGGGCTCCGGGAGCTCCTACAATGAGCAGTTCTTC
CASSLRPAGGSGSSYNEQFF
>few|NA|TRBJ1-2|TRBV6-1
TGTGCCAGCAGTGAACGGATCTGGGGGGATGGCTACACCTTC
CASSERIWGDGYTF
>few|NA|TRBJ2-3|TRBV7-2
TGTGCCAGCAGCCCCCGAGAGGCGGGGAGGGATACGCAGTATTTT
CASSPREAGRDTQYF
>NA|NA|TRBJ2-7|TRBV15
TGTGCCACCAGCAGCAAACTAGCCCCTAGCTCCTACGAGCAGTACTTC
CATSSKLAPSSYEQYF
>NA|NA|TRBJ1-2|TRBV28
TGTGCCAGCAGTGCCCCCGGAGCTCACTATGGCTACACCTTC
CASSAPGAHYGYTF
>NA|TRBD2|TRBJ2-7|TRBV9
TGTGCCAGCAGCCCCCGGGACTACACCTACGAGCAGTACTTC
CASSPRDYTYEQYF
>NA|TRBD1|TRBJ1-2|TRBV6-1
TGTGCCAGCAGCGGGACAGCCAAACCAAACTATGGCTACACCTTC
CASSGTAKPNYGYTF
>NA|TRBD2|TRBJ2-1|TRBV11-3
TGTGCCAGCAGCCCAGGGAGGGCAGAGCAGTTCTTC
CASSPGRAEQFF
>few|NA|TRBJ1-5|TRBV2
TGTGCCAGCCAAGCCGCGTGGGAGAATCAGCCCCAGCATTTT
CASQAAWENQPQHF
>NA|NA|TRBJ2-2|TRBV7-2
TGTGCCAGCAGCCCCAGGGTTTTCGCCGGGGAGCTGTTTTTT
CASSPRVFAGELFF
>few|NA|TRBJ1-1|TRBV28
TGTGCCAGCAGCGTGACAGGACGAGGCGGTCCTTTCTTT
CASSVTGRGGPFF
>few|TRBD2|TRBJ2-1|TRBV10-3
TGTGCCATCAGAGTAGCGGGAGATTATGAGCAGTTCTTC
CAIRVAGDYEQFF
>few|NA|TRBJ2-2|TRBV5-4
TGTGCCAGCAGCTCGTATGCGAACACCGGGGAGCTGTTTTTT
CASSSYANTGELFF
>few|NA|TRBJ1-4|TRBV29-1
TGCAGCGTAACCGGGACTGAATACGAAAAACTGTTTTTT
CSVTGTEYEKLFF
>many|NA|TRBJ1-2|TRBV11-3
TGTGCCAGCAGCTTAGAGGGACGCAGTGGTATCTATGGCTACACCTTC
CASSLEGRSGIYGYTF
>few|TRBD1|TRBJ2-7|TRBV7-2
TGTGCCAGCAGCTCTCGGACAGGCAGCTCCTACGAGCAGTACTTC
CASSSRTGSSYEQYF
>few|NA|TRBJ1-1|TRBV7-9
TGTGCCAGCAGCTGGGGGGGAAACACTGAAGCTTTCTTT
CASSWGGNTEAFF
>NA|NA|TRBJ2-2|TRBV29-1
TGCAGCGTTGAGTCACAGGCCTCGAACACCGGGGAGCTGTTTTTT
CSVESQASNTGELFF
>many|NA|TRBJ2-1|TRBV5-1
TGCGCCAGCAGCTTGGCGGGACTTCATCCGTCCCAACGCCATGAGCAGTTCTTC
CASSLAGLHPSQRHEQFF
>NA|TRBD1|TRBJ1-2|TRBV18
TGTGCCAGCTCCCCGGGACAGGCGGACTCCTATGGCTACACCTTC
CASSPGQADSYGYTF